This T cell receptor (beta chain) was recorded in a study of cytomegalovirus exposure and HLA in healthy donors. Overall study results and limits: The investigators catalogued 150 or so TCR beta chains as cytomegalovirus-associated.

A remark on this clone: Its antigen is not identified.

It was with 60 Vbeta and 13 Jbeta primers that the PCR ran. Data came from immunoSEQ multiplex PCR; TCRdb stores just in-frame clones and leaves some out. This sample has 95,000 to 150,000 clones, with around four fifths found just once. Sequenced input: PBMCs. The origin of this receptor is a man between 18 and 29 years old in good health and CMV-seropositive.

CDR3 amino acids: CASCQHSRETQYF. The CDR3 nucleotides are TGTGCCAGCTGCCAACATTCTAGAGAGACCCAGTACTTC. The V and J genes are TRBV28 and TRBJ2-5, with unresolved D. Germline V CDR1 and CDR2: MDHEN, SYDVKM. This CDR3 is built from 13 residues. Trimming took off 8 bases at V and 4 bases at J, with 14 bases between the two ends.